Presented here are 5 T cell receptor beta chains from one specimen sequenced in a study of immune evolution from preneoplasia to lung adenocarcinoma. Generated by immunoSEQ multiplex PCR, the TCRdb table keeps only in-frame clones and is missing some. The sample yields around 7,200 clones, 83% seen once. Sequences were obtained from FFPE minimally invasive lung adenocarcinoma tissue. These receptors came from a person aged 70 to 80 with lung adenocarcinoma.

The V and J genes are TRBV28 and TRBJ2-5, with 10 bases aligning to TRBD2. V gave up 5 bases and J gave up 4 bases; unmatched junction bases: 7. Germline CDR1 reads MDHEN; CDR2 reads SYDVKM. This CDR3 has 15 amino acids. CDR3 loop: CASSTLAGVRETQYF. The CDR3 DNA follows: TGTGCCAGCAGTACCCTAGCGGGGGTCCGAGAGACCCAGTACTTC. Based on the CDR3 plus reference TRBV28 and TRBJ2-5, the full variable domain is DVKVTQSSRYLVKRTGEKVFLECVQDMDHENMFWYRQDPGLGLRLIYFSYDVKMKEKGDIPEGYSVSREKKERFSLILESASTNQTSMYLCASSTLAGVRETQYFGPGTRLLVL.

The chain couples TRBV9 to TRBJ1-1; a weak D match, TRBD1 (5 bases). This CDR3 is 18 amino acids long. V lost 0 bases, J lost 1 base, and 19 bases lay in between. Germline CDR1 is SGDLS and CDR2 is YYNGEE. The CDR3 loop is CASSVGTGMWGGNTEAFF. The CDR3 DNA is TGTGCCAGCAGCGTAGGCACGGGTATGTGGGGCGGGAACACTGAAGCTTTCTTT.

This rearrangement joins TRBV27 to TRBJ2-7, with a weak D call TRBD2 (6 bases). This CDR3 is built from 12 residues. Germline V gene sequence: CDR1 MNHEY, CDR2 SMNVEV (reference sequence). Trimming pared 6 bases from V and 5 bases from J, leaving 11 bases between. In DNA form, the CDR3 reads TGTGCCAGCAGGGAGGGGACCAACGAGCAGTACTTC. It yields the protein CASREGTNEQYF.

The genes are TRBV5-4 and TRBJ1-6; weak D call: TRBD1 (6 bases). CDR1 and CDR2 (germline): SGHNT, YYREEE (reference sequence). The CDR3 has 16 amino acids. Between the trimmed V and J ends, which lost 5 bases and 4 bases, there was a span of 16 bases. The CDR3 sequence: CASSQDMDSYNSPLHF. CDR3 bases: TGTGCCAGCAGTCAGGACATGGACAGTTATAATTCACCCCTCCACTTT.

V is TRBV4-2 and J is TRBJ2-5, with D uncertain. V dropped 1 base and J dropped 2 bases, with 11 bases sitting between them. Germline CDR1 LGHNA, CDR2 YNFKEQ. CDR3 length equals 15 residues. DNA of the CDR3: TGTGCCAGCAGCCAAGGCCAGGACGGACAAGAGACCCAGTACTTC. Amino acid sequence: CASSQGQDGQETQYF.